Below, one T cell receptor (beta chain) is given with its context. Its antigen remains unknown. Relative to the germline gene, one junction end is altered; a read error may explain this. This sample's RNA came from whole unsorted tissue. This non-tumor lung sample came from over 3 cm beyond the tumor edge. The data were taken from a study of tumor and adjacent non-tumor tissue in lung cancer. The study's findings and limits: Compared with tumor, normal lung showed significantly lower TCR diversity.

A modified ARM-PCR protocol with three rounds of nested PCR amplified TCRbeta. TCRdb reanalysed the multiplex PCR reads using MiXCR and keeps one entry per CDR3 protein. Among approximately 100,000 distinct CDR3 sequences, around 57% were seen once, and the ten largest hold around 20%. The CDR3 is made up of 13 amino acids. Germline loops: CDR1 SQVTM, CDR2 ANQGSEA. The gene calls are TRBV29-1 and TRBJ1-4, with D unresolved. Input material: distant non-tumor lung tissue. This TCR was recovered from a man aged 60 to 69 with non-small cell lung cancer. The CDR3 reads CSVEVQTNEKVFF. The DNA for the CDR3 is TGCAGCGTTGAAGTTCAGACGAATGAAAAAGTGTTTTTT.